This is a list of T cell receptor beta chains from one sample in a study of HIV-infected patients and healthy controls. Using its own MiXCR run on the 5' RACE reads, TCRdb lists one record per CDR3 protein. The sample has some 67,000 distinct CDR3 sequences; around 16% are singletons. Source material: CD4+ T cells from blood. These TCRs come from a human donor in good health. Each CDR3 is given with its conserved first and last residue. D genes are given only for firm matches. Clone size is shown for a subset of rows, as once, few, many or a class of expanded clone.

TRBJ1-1,NA,TRBV7-7,few,CASSLDGGLRTNTEAFF,TGTGCTAGCAGCTTAGATGGGGGTCTACGGACGAACACTGAAGCTTTCTTT
TRBJ2-7,TRBD2,TRBV29-1,NA,CSVEDSGGREQYF,TGCAGCGTTGAAGACTCGGGAGGGCGCGAGCAGTACTTC
TRBJ1-2,NA,TRBV20-1,few,CSASNYGGPYGYTF,TGCAGTGCTAGTAATTACGGCGGGCCCTATGGCTACACCTTC
TRBJ2-5,TRBD2,TRBV7-2,NA,CASSPWLTSGIQETQYF,TGTGCCAGCAGCCCTTGGTTGACTAGCGGAATTCAAGAGACCCAGTACTTC
TRBJ2-3,TRBD2,TRBV3-1,few,CASSPTGSGRGADTQYF,TGTGCCAGCAGCCCTACAGGTAGCGGGAGGGGCGCAGATACGCAGTATTTT
TRBJ1-1,NA,TRBV19,NA,CASSNRVWVNTEAFF,TGTGCCAGTAGTAACAGGGTTTGGGTGAACACTGAAGCTTTCTTT
TRBJ2-2,NA,TRBV2,few,CASSPLPTGELFF,TGTGCCAGCAGTCCCCTCCCCACCGGGGAGCTGTTTTTT
TRBJ2-7,NA,TRBV19,NA,CASSIGPLQKPSYEQYF,TGTGCCAGTAGTATCGGGCCCCTCCAGAAACCCTCCTACGAGCAGTACTTC
TRBJ2-7,TRBD2,TRBV19,few,CASSTGTSGGYEQYF,TGTGCCAGTAGTACCGGGACTAGCGGGGGCTACGAGCAGTACTTC
TRBJ2-3,TRBD1,TRBV19,many,CASRDRGGTDTQYF,TGTGCCAGTAGAGACAGGGGAGGCACAGATACGCAGTATTTT
TRBJ1-1,NA,TRBV6-5,few,CASSISLGNRAFF,TGTGCCAGCAGTATTTCCCTAGGGAATCGAGCTTTCTTT
TRBJ1-1,NA,TRBV7-9,NA,CASSFTGALPTNTEAFF,TGTGCCAGCAGCTTCACCGGAGCCCTCCCTACGAACACTGAAGCTTTCTTT
TRBJ1-1,NA,TRBV6-1,many,CASSAEKAFF,TGTGCCAGCAGTGCAGAAAAAGCTTTCTTT
TRBJ2-1,NA,TRBV19,NA,CASSPSEGFDNEQFF,TGTGCCAGTAGTCCCTCCGAAGGGTTCGACAATGAGCAGTTCTTC
TRBJ1-5,TRBD1,TRBV2,few,CASGDGTVNQPQHF,TGTGCCAGTGGGGACGGGACAGTCAATCAGCCCCAGCATTTT
TRBJ1-6,NA,TRBV6-6,many,CAGGETQENSPLHF,TGTGCCGGCGGAGAGACCCAAGAGAATTCACCCCTCCACTTT
TRBJ2-1,TRBD2,TRBV6-6,many,CASSTRTSGFPEQFF,TGTGCCAGCAGTACCCGAACTAGCGGGTTCCCTGAGCAGTTCTTC
TRBJ2-5,NA,TRBV4-3,many,CASSPPSAAPQETQYF,TGCGCCAGCAGTCCCCCGTCAGCCGCTCCTCAAGAGACCCAGTACTTC
TRBJ1-1,NA,TRBV9,many,CASSVVLYTEAFF,TGTGCCAGCAGCGTGGTCTTATACACTGAAGCTTTCTTT
TRBJ2-3,TRBD2,TRBV7-9,NA,CASSAAGSTDTQYF,TGTGCCAGCAGCGCAGCGGGAAGCACAGATACGCAGTATTTT
TRBJ2-1,NA,TRBV7-9,few,CASSLVSGGGGEQFF,TGTGCCAGCAGCTTAGTGTCAGGGGGAGGTGGGGAGCAGTTCTTC
TRBJ2-7,TRBD1,TRBV28,many,CASSRQGARDEQYF,TGTGCCAGCAGTAGACAGGGGGCCCGGGACGAGCAGTACTTC
TRBJ2-2,TRBD1,TRBV20-1,NA,CSAERGTGGTGELFF,TGCAGTGCTGAAAGAGGGACAGGGGGCACCGGGGAGCTGTTTTTT
TRBJ2-3,TRBD2,TRBV4-3,many,CASSQLTKGLTTDTQYF,TGCGCCAGCAGCCAACTAACCAAGGGACTAACCACAGATACGCAGTATTTT
TRBJ2-5,NA,TRBV7-2,NA,CASSLATAGTQYF,TGTGCCAGCAGCTTAGCTACAGCTGGGACCCAGTACTTC
TRBJ1-5,TRBD1,TRBV6-5,many,CASRGRDRVFEPQHF,TGTGCCAGCAGGGGCCGGGACAGGGTTTTTGAGCCCCAGCATTTT
TRBJ2-2,NA,TRBV27,few,CASSLSGGGGELFF,TGTGCCAGCAGTTTATCCGGGGGAGGCGGGGAGCTGTTTTTT
TRBJ1-1,NA,TRBV19,few,CASTNRGGAEAFF,TGTGCCAGTACTAATAGGGGTGGGGCTGAAGCTTTCTTT
TRBJ2-1,NA,TRBV5-1,NA,CASSLEGRDSNEQFF,TGCGCCAGCAGCTTGGAGGGGCGGGACAGCAATGAGCAGTTCTTC
TRBJ1-1,NA,TRBV19,few,CASSPRTAFWVEAFF,TGTGCCAGTAGTCCCCGGACAGCGTTTTGGGTTGAAGCTTTCTTT
TRBJ2-5,TRBD2,TRBV5-5,NA,CASSATSGHQETQYF,TGTGCCAGCAGTGCAACTAGCGGGCACCAAGAGACCCAGTACTTC
TRBJ2-1,NA,TRBV20-1,NA,CSASGVGEQFF,TGCAGTGCCTCAGGTGTGGGTGAGCAGTTCTTC
TRBJ2-1,TRBD2,TRBV4-2,NA,CASSPLAGGKFRNEQFF,TGTGCCAGCAGCCCACTAGCGGGAGGAAAGTTTCGGAATGAGCAGTTCTTC
TRBJ2-1,TRBD2,TRBV6-2/TRBV6-3,NA,CASSYVRGSYNEQFF,TGTGCCAGCAGTTACGTGCGGGGGTCCTACAATGAGCAGTTCTTC
TRBJ1-5,NA,TRBV5-6,medium-sized,CASSFQGTLQPQHF,TGTGCCAGCAGCTTCCAGGGGACTCTGCAGCCCCAGCATTTT
TRBJ2-7,TRBD1,TRBV24-1,NA,CATSDSSGGSIYEQYF,TGTGCCACCAGTGATTCCTCAGGGGGCTCTATCTACGAGCAGTACTTC
TRBJ1-1,TRBD1,TRBV19,few,CASRLTNYRGSTEAFF,TGTGCCAGTAGATTAACAAACTACAGGGGAAGTACTGAAGCTTTCTTT
TRBJ2-3,NA,TRBV19,many,CASRVSGTDTQYF,TGTGCCAGTCGCGTCTCGGGCACAGATACGCAGTATTTT
TRBJ2-3,NA,TRBV6-6,few,CASSYLSTGDTQYF,TGTGCCAGCAGTTACCTTTCGACAGGAGATACGCAGTATTTT
TRBJ1-2,NA,TRBV20-1,few,CSATPRAGDYGYTF,TGCAGTGCTACCCCCCGGGCTGGAGACTATGGCTACACCTTC
TRBJ1-5,NA,TRBV12-3/TRBV12-4,NA,CASSSRGKRPQHF,TGTGCCAGCAGTTCGAGGGGAAAACGGCCCCAGCATTTT
TRBJ2-7,TRBD1,TRBV7-2,many,CASSRDRSYEQYF,TGTGCCAGCAGCAGGGACAGATCCTACGAGCAGTACTTC
TRBJ1-2,TRBD1,TRBV11-3,NA,CASSHDREISTF,TGTGCCAGCAGCCATGACAGGGAAATTTCCACCTTC
TRBJ2-7,TRBD2,TRBV7-6,many,CASSLVPPGTKTYEQYF,TGTGCCAGCAGCTTAGTCCCCCCCGGGACTAAGACCTACGAGCAGTACTTC
TRBJ2-2,NA,TRBV7-9,few,CASSPRFGTATGELFF,TGTGCCAGCAGCCCTCGATTTGGGACGGCCACCGGGGAGCTGTTTTTT